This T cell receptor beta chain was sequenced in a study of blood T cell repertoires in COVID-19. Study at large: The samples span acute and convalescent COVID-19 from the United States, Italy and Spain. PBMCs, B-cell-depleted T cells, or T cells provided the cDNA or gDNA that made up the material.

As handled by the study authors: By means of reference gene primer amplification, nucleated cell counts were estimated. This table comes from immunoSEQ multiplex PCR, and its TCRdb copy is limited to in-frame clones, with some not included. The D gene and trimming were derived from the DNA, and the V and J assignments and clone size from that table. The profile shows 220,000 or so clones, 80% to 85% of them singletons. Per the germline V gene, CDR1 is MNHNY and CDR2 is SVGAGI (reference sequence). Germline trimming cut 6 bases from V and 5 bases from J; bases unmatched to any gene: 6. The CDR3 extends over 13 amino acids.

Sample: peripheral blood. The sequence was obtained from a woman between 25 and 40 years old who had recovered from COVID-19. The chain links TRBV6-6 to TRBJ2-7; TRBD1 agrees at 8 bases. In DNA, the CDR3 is TGTGCCAGCAGCGGGAACAGGGGGGACGAGCAGTACTTC. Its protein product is CASSGNRGDEQYF.